This T cell receptor beta chain was identified in a study of blood T cell repertoires in COVID-19. The table came from immunoSEQ multiplex PCR; TCRdb's copy has only in-frame clones and leaves some out. The table has 150,000 or so clones, around 80% seen once. V was shortened by 0 bases and J by 2 bases, with 19 bases between the two germline ends. This CDR3 comprises 18 residues. CDR1 LGHNA and CDR2 YSLEER come from the germline V gene. The rearrangement joins TRBV4-3 to TRBJ1-2, with D possibly being TRBD1 (5 bases). The sequence derives from a woman in her fifties or sixties with acute or convalescent COVID-19. The sample taken for sequencing was peripheral blood. The CDR3 spells CASSQDRGSMGLNYGYTF. CDR3 coding DNA: TGCGCCAGCAGCCAAGACCGGGGGTCGATGGGCCTCAACTATGGCTACACCTTC.